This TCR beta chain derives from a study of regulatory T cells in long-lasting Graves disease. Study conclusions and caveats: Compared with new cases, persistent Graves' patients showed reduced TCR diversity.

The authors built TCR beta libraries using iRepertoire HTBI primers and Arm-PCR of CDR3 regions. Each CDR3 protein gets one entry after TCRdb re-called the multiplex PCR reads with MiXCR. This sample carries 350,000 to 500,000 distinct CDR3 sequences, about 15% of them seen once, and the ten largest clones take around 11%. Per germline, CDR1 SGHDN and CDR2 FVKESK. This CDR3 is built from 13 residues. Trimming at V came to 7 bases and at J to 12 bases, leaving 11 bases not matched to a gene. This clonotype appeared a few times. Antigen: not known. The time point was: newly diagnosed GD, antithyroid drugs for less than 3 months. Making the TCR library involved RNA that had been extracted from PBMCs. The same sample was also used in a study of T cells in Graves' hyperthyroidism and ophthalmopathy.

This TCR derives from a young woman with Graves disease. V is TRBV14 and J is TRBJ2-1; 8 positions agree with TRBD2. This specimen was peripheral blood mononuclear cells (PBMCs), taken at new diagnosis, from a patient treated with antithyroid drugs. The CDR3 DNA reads TGTGCCAGCAATTTGGAGCGGGGGACTCGGCAGTTCTTC. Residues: CASNLERGTRQFF. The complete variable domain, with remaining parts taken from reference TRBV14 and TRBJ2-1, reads EAGVTQFPSHSVIEKGQTVTLRCDPISGHDNLYWYRRVMGKEIKFLLHFVKESKQDESGMPNNRFLAERTGGTYSTLKVQPAELEDSGVYFCASNLERGTRQFFGPGTRLTVL.